A selection of T cell receptor beta chains follows, all from one sample in a study of T cell repertoires in cytomegalovirus infection. TCRdb processed the reads anew with MiXCR; each CDR3 protein has one entry. The table records approximately 320,000 distinct CDR3 sequences, more than 8% of them present only once. Sequenced: PBMCs. The origin of the receptors is a human donor in good health (CMV status not recorded). Some clones in this sample may be carry-over from other donors' samples. The CDR3 runs from the conserved cysteine through the conserved F or W. A D gene is named only where the DNA matches it firmly. Clone size is not always given. Where it is, it says once, few, many or a class for expanded clones.

CDR3 length: 15; D gene: -; J gene: TRBJ1-1; V gene: TRBV12-3/TRBV12-4; clone size: -; CDR3 DNA: TGTGCCAGCAGCCGAGAGTTTGGGTCGAACACTGAAGCTTTCTTT; CDR3 protein: CASSREFGSNTEAFF
CDR3 length: 16; D gene: -; J gene: TRBJ1-5; V gene: TRBV12-3/TRBV12-4; clone size: few; CDR3 DNA: TGTGCCAGCAGCGCCCCTCGAGGGTCGGGCAATCAGCCCCAGCATTTT; CDR3 protein: CASSAPRGSGNQPQHF
CDR3 length: 14; D gene: -; J gene: TRBJ1-2; V gene: TRBV7-9; clone size: few; CDR3 DNA: TGTGCCAGCAACCCGCCTGGGGAATCCTATGGCTACACCTTC; CDR3 protein: CASNPPGESYGYTF
CDR3 length: 15; D gene: TRBD1; J gene: TRBJ1-5; V gene: TRBV28; clone size: -; CDR3 DNA: TGTGCCAGCAGGATTGACAGGGGCCGGGATCAGCCCCAGCATTTT; CDR3 protein: CASRIDRGRDQPQHF
CDR3 length: 13; D gene: -; J gene: TRBJ2-7; V gene: TRBV7-9; clone size: many; CDR3 DNA: TGTGCCAGCAGCTTAGGTGGAGGGGACGAGCAGTACTTC; CDR3 protein: CASSLGGGDEQYF
CDR3 length: 14; D gene: -; J gene: TRBJ2-5; V gene: TRBV7-9; clone size: many; CDR3 DNA: TGTGCCAGCCAAACCCCCGTGCGTCAGGAGACCCAGTACTTC; CDR3 protein: CASQTPVRQETQYF
CDR3 length: 17; D gene: -; J gene: TRBJ2-5; V gene: TRBV5-1; clone size: few; CDR3 DNA: TGCGCCAGCAGCCTCATACGCCATAGGGCAGTCGAAGAGACCCAGTACTTC; CDR3 protein: CASSLIRHRAVEETQYF
CDR3 length: 14; D gene: TRBD2; J gene: TRBJ2-3; V gene: TRBV20-1; clone size: -; CDR3 DNA: TGCAGTGCTACTAGCGGGGGTAGCACAGATACGCAGTATTTT; CDR3 protein: CSATSGGSTDTQYF
CDR3 length: 14; D gene: -; J gene: TRBJ2-2; V gene: TRBV7-2; clone size: many; CDR3 DNA: TGTGCCAGCAGCAACGAATGGGGCTCCGGGGAGCTGTTTTTT; CDR3 protein: CASSNEWGSGELFF
CDR3 length: 11; D gene: -; J gene: TRBJ2-7; V gene: TRBV12-3/TRBV12-4; clone size: few; CDR3 DNA: TGTGCCTCCGGGAGACCCTACGAGCAGTACTTC; CDR3 protein: CASGRPYEQYF
CDR3 length: 14; D gene: TRBD1; J gene: TRBJ1-2; V gene: TRBV20-1; clone size: -; CDR3 DNA: TGCAGTGCTAGAGTGGGACAGGGGAACTATGGCTACACCTTC; CDR3 protein: CSARVGQGNYGYTF
CDR3 length: 15; D gene: -; J gene: TRBJ1-1; V gene: TRBV20-1; clone size: -; CDR3 DNA: TGCAGTGCTAGTGCTTTCCCTTCAGGGGAAACTGAAGCTTTCTTT; CDR3 protein: CSASAFPSGETEAFF
CDR3 length: 16; D gene: -; J gene: TRBJ2-3; V gene: TRBV7-2; clone size: many; CDR3 DNA: TGTGCCAGCAGCTTAGGACTTGGGGTTGCGGGAGATACGCAGTATTTT; CDR3 protein: CASSLGLGVAGDTQYF
CDR3 length: 12; D gene: -; J gene: TRBJ2-5; V gene: TRBV7-2; clone size: many; CDR3 DNA: TGTGCCAGCTGGGGAGGAGGAGAGACCCAGTACTTC; CDR3 protein: CASWGGGETQYF
CDR3 length: 16; D gene: -; J gene: TRBJ2-1; V gene: TRBV7-2; clone size: many; CDR3 DNA: TGTGCCAGCAGCTCACGGCAATCTGAGATTTACAATGAGCAGTTCTTC; CDR3 protein: CASSSRQSEIYNEQFF
CDR3 length: 13; D gene: TRBD1; J gene: TRBJ1-2; V gene: TRBV27; clone size: -; CDR3 DNA: TGTGCCAGCAGCCCGACAGGGTTCTATGGCTACACCTTC; CDR3 protein: CASSPTGFYGYTF
CDR3 length: 13; D gene: -; J gene: TRBJ2-3; V gene: TRBV7-9; clone size: many; CDR3 DNA: TGTGCCAGCAGCTTTACCAGGGCCGATACGCAGTATTTT; CDR3 protein: CASSFTRADTQYF
CDR3 length: 13; D gene: -; J gene: TRBJ1-1; V gene: TRBV6-6; clone size: -; CDR3 DNA: TGTGCCAGCAGTTCCGTCGGTAACACTGAAGCTTTCTTT; CDR3 protein: CASSSVGNTEAFF
CDR3 length: 15; D gene: -; J gene: TRBJ2-3; V gene: TRBV11-2; clone size: few; CDR3 DNA: TGTGCCAGCAGCTTAGATGGGGACTCTTTGGATACGCAGTATTTT; CDR3 protein: CASSLDGDSLDTQYF
CDR3 length: 14; D gene: TRBD2; J gene: TRBJ2-5; V gene: TRBV28; clone size: -; CDR3 DNA: TGTGCCACCAGACTAGCGGGAGTGGCAGAGACCCAGTACTTC; CDR3 protein: CATRLAGVAETQYF
CDR3 length: 13; D gene: -; J gene: TRBJ1-1; V gene: TRBV6-5; clone size: many; CDR3 DNA: TGTGCCAGCAGTCAAGGGCCGAACACTGAAGCTTTCTTT; CDR3 protein: CASSQGPNTEAFF
CDR3 length: 15; D gene: -; J gene: TRBJ2-2; V gene: TRBV15; clone size: many; CDR3 DNA: TGTGCCACCCGATCCCGGGACCGGAACACCGGGGAGCTGTTTTTT; CDR3 protein: CATRSRDRNTGELFF
CDR3 length: 15; D gene: -; J gene: TRBJ1-1; V gene: TRBV6-2/TRBV6-3; clone size: few; CDR3 DNA: TGTGCCAGCAGTTACGACGTGGGTCGGGTCACTGAAGCTTTCTTT; CDR3 protein: CASSYDVGRVTEAFF
CDR3 length: 14; D gene: -; J gene: TRBJ2-1; V gene: TRBV7-8; clone size: many; CDR3 DNA: TGTGCCAGCAGCTTACAAGCCAAGGGGTGGGGTCCGTTCTTC; CDR3 protein: CASSLQAKGWGPFF
CDR3 length: 13; D gene: -; J gene: TRBJ1-2; V gene: TRBV7-9; clone size: few; CDR3 DNA: TGTGCCAGCAGCTTAGAACGGACAGATGGCTACACCTTC; CDR3 protein: CASSLERTDGYTF
CDR3 length: 13; D gene: -; J gene: TRBJ1-5; V gene: TRBV20-1; clone size: -; CDR3 DNA: TGCAGTGCTAGCGGGGACAACAATCAGCCCCAGCATTTT; CDR3 protein: CSASGDNNQPQHF
CDR3 length: 14; D gene: TRBD2; J gene: TRBJ2-3; V gene: TRBV10-3; clone size: many; CDR3 DNA: TGTGCCATCCGGTCTAGCGGCGGTGCAGATACGCAGTATTTT; CDR3 protein: CAIRSSGGADTQYF
CDR3 length: 17; D gene: -; J gene: TRBJ2-6; V gene: TRBV12-3/TRBV12-4; clone size: many; CDR3 DNA: TGTGCCAGCAGTTCCCCCTTGCCGGGTACTGGGGCCAACGTCCTGACTTTC; CDR3 protein: CASSSPLPGTGANVLTF
CDR3 length: 17; D gene: TRBD2; J gene: TRBJ2-7; V gene: TRBV7-2; clone size: many; CDR3 DNA: TGTGCCAGCAGCTTAAGCGGGAGGGTTACACAGGTTCGGGAGCAGTACTTC; CDR3 protein: CASSLSGRVTQVREQYF
CDR3 length: 15; D gene: TRBD2; J gene: TRBJ2-7; V gene: TRBV6-1; clone size: many; CDR3 DNA: TGTGCCAGCAGTCCCCAAGCGGGACCAACCTACGAGCAGTACTTC; CDR3 protein: CASSPQAGPTYEQYF
CDR3 length: 15; D gene: -; J gene: TRBJ2-1; V gene: TRBV7-2; clone size: many; CDR3 DNA: TGTGCCAGCAGTTACGACAGGAGCTCCTACAATGAGCAGTTCTTC; CDR3 protein: CASSYDRSSYNEQFF
CDR3 length: 15; D gene: TRBD1; J gene: TRBJ2-7; V gene: TRBV7-2; clone size: -; CDR3 DNA: TGTGCCAGCAGCTTGGGGATCGGACAGGCCTACGAGCAGTACTTC; CDR3 protein: CASSLGIGQAYEQYF
CDR3 length: 13; D gene: -; J gene: TRBJ2-7; V gene: TRBV10-3; clone size: -; CDR3 DNA: TGTGCCATCAACATCGACGGGGACCACGAGCAGTACTTC; CDR3 protein: CAINIDGDHEQYF
CDR3 length: 15; D gene: -; J gene: TRBJ2-5; V gene: TRBV7-2; clone size: few; CDR3 DNA: TGTGCCAGCAGCTTAGGCGGCGGGGGCGGCCAGACCCAGTACTTC; CDR3 protein: CASSLGGGGGQTQYF
CDR3 length: 16; D gene: TRBD1; J gene: TRBJ2-7; V gene: TRBV7-2; clone size: many; CDR3 DNA: TGTGCCAGCAGCTCCCTAACCGGGACAGGGGCCTACGAGCAGTACTTC; CDR3 protein: CASSSLTGTGAYEQYF
CDR3 length: 17; D gene: TRBD1; J gene: TRBJ2-1; V gene: TRBV12-5; clone size: few; CDR3 DNA: TGTGCTAGTGGTTTCCAGCTCCGGGACAGGGAAACCGATGAGCAGTTCTTC; CDR3 protein: CASGFQLRDRETDEQFF
CDR3 length: 15; D gene: TRBD1; J gene: TRBJ2-5; V gene: TRBV7-9; clone size: few; CDR3 DNA: TGTGCCAGCAGCTTGACGACAGGGCAAGTGGAGACCCAGTACTTC; CDR3 protein: CASSLTTGQVETQYF
CDR3 length: 15; D gene: -; J gene: TRBJ2-2; V gene: TRBV9; clone size: -; CDR3 DNA: TGTGCCAGCAGCGTAAGACAGGCGGGCACCGGGGAGCTGTTTTTT; CDR3 protein: CASSVRQAGTGELFF
CDR3 length: 15; D gene: TRBD1; J gene: TRBJ2-2; V gene: TRBV7-2; clone size: many; CDR3 DNA: TGTGCCAGCAGCCAAAGGGGGCTAGACACCGGGGAGCTGTTTTTT; CDR3 protein: CASSQRGLDTGELFF
CDR3 length: 12; D gene: -; J gene: TRBJ2-7; V gene: TRBV20-1; clone size: few; CDR3 DNA: TGCAGTGCTAGACAGGGGATCTACGAGCAGTACTTC; CDR3 protein: CSARQGIYEQYF
CDR3 length: 14; D gene: TRBD1; J gene: TRBJ2-7; V gene: TRBV6-1; clone size: many; CDR3 DNA: TGTGCCAGCAGTGGGACAGGGGGTATCTACGAGCAGTACTTC; CDR3 protein: CASSGTGGIYEQYF
CDR3 length: 15; D gene: TRBD1; J gene: TRBJ2-1; V gene: TRBV7-3; clone size: many; CDR3 DNA: TGTGCCAGCAGCTTAATGGGGACAGGGTTTGATGAGCAGTTCTTC; CDR3 protein: CASSLMGTGFDEQFF
CDR3 length: 16; D gene: TRBD2; J gene: TRBJ2-1; V gene: TRBV7-2; clone size: few; CDR3 DNA: TGTGCCAGCAGCTTACTCGCTGGCGGGAGAGGTAATGAGCAGTTCTTC; CDR3 protein: CASSLLAGGRGNEQFF
CDR3 length: 15; D gene: -; J gene: TRBJ1-1; V gene: TRBV9; clone size: -; CDR3 DNA: TGTGCCAGCAGCCCACGAGGAGGGGGGGCAACTGAAGCTTTCTTT; CDR3 protein: CASSPRGGGATEAFF
CDR3 length: 14; D gene: -; J gene: TRBJ1-2; V gene: TRBV5-6; clone size: -; CDR3 DNA: TGTGCCAGCAACCGGCTGGGGGCTAACTATGGCTACACCTTC; CDR3 protein: CASNRLGANYGYTF
CDR3 length: 16; D gene: TRBD2; J gene: TRBJ2-3; V gene: TRBV7-6; clone size: many; CDR3 DNA: TGTGCCAGCAGCACCTCTAGCGGGGGGGCCGCAGATACGCAGTATTTT; CDR3 protein: CASSTSSGGAADTQYF
CDR3 length: 12; D gene: TRBD1; J gene: TRBJ2-3; V gene: TRBV7-2; clone size: -; CDR3 DNA: TGTGCCAGCAGTTTCACCGGGACAGGGATCTATTTT; CDR3 protein: CASSFTGTGIYF